This TCR beta chain emerged from a study of T-cell memory formation after mild COVID-19. The study's findings and limits: The study detected some responding clones in pre-infection memory, suggesting cross-reactive memory joined. Proof of SARS-CoV-2 specificity was absent for the second-wave clones that crested on day 37.

With 3 bases clipped from V and 7 bases from J, the junction kept 6 bases outside the gene matches. The CDR3 is made up of 15 amino acids. CDR1 and CDR2 from the germline V gene are PRHDT and FYEKMQ (reference sequence). This clonotype was counted a few times. What it recognizes is unknown. TCRdb analysed the 5' RACE reads with MiXCR anew, one entry per CDR3 protein. The sample includes fewer than 600,000 distinct CDR3 sequences, roughly 22% seen only once; the top ten take about 8.7%. Input material: PBMCs or a T cell subset sorted from them (not recorded which). The rearrangement links TRBV13 to TRBJ1-4; the match to TRBD1 covers 9 bases. This clonotype was obtained from an adult woman who had mild COVID-19 (a few samples of this study predate the infection). Cell type and time point are not known. DNA for the CDR3: TGTGCCAGCAGCTTTTCTGGGACAGGGCGTGAAAAACTGTTTTTT. Its translation is CASSFSGTGREKLFF.